Listed below are T cell receptor beta chains from one sample, sequenced in a study of identical twins. TCRdb fed the 5' RACE reads into MiXCR, producing one record per CDR3 protein. The sample lists 700,000 or so distinct CDR3 sequences, less than 25% seen once, with around 4.4% in the top ten. These data also featured in a second study, about T cells expressing NK-cell markers.

Sequenced sample: PBMCs. These receptor sequences come from a young woman in good health. CDR3s include the opening cysteine and the closing phenylalanine or tryptophan. The D gene is left open where the match is weak. Clone size is stated in some rows and not others, as once, few, many or a class when expanded.

J	size	V	D	CDR3	DNA
TRBJ2-5	.	TRBV6-1	TRBD2	CASSPNRLAEQETQYF	TGTGCCAGCAGTCCGAATCGACTAGCGGAACAAGAGACCCAGTACTTC
TRBJ2-7	.	TRBV20-1	TRBD2	CSASYPAGGTYEQYF	TGCAGTGCTAGTTATCCGGCGGGAGGAACGTACGAGCAGTACTTC
TRBJ1-1	few	TRBV9	.	CASSSRLAGTEAFF	TGTGCCAGCAGCTCACGACTTGCGGGGACTGAAGCTTTCTTT
TRBJ2-6	.	TRBV7-2	.	CASSFEDSGANVLTF	TGTGCCAGCAGCTTCGAAGACTCTGGGGCCAACGTCCTGACTTTC
TRBJ2-6	few	TRBV20-1	.	CSARSGTYGSGANVLTF	TGCAGTGCCAGATCCGGGACTTACGGCTCTGGGGCCAACGTCCTGACTTTC
TRBJ2-3	.	TRBV20-1	TRBD2	CRGDYLDSTDTQYF	TGCCGCGGGGACTACCTAGACAGCACAGATACGCAGTATTTT
TRBJ2-7	.	TRBV6-2/TRBV6-3	.	CASSRLPRVYF	TGTGCCAGCAGTCGACTACCGAGGGTGTACTTC
TRBJ2-3	few	TRBV21-1	.	CASSPSSGGSSTDTQYF	TGTGCCAGCAGCCCCAGCAGCGGGGGTTCTAGCACAGATACGCAGTATTTT
TRBJ2-7	few	TRBV7-9	.	CASSLGDNPHYEQYF	TGTGCCAGCAGCTTAGGCGATAATCCCCACTACGAGCAGTACTTC
TRBJ1-1	few	TRBV5-1	.	CASSLGTRFDFAFF	TGCGCCAGCAGCTTGGGCACCCGGTTCGACTTTGCTTTCTTT
TRBJ2-1	few	TRBV19	.	CASSIGDSYNEQFF	TGTGCCAGTAGTATAGGCGACAGCTACAATGAGCAGTTCTTC
TRBJ1-2	.	TRBV29-1	.	CSVGPGPYGYTF	TGCAGCGTTGGGCCAGGCCCCTATGGCTACACCTTC
TRBJ2-1	.	TRBV5-1	TRBD1	CASSSTGTGYNEQFF	TGCGCCAGCAGCTCAACCGGGACAGGCTATAATGAGCAGTTCTTC
TRBJ1-6	.	TRBV19	TRBD1	CASSMEGAVGSPLHF	TGTGCCAGTAGTATGGAGGGGGCCGTGGGATCACCCCTCCACTTT
TRBJ2-3	few	TRBV12-3/TRBV12-4	TRBD2	CASSRLAGGPGDTQYF	TGTGCCAGCAGTCGACTAGCGGGAGGGCCTGGAGATACGCAGTATTTT
TRBJ2-5	few	TRBV5-1	.	CASSPSRLAEGETQYF	TGCGCCAGCAGCCCCTCCCGATTGGCGGAGGGGGAGACCCAGTACTTC
TRBJ2-1	.	TRBV9	.	CASAYGVHNEQFF	TGTGCCAGCGCTTACGGGGTGCACAATGAGCAGTTCTTC
TRBJ2-6	few	TRBV5-1	TRBD1	CASSWGQGAPGANVLTF	TGCGCCAGCAGCTGGGGACAGGGGGCTCCTGGGGCCAACGTCCTGACTTTC
TRBJ2-1	few	TRBV9	TRBD2	CASSLGGGLAGNEQFF	TGTGCCAGCAGCCTGGGGGGAGGACTAGCGGGCAATGAGCAGTTCTTC
TRBJ2-5	many	TRBV7-9	.	CASSLMSKETQYF	TGTGCCAGCAGCTTAATGTCCAAAGAGACCCAGTACTTC
TRBJ2-3	.	TRBV5-5	.	CASSLRTVRLTDTQYF	TGTGCCAGCAGCTTGCGGACAGTTCGTCTCACAGATACGCAGTATTTT
TRBJ2-3	few	TRBV20-1	.	CCARDLRDSASTDTQYF	TGCTGTGCTAGAGATCTCCGGGACTCTGCTAGCACAGATACGCAGTATTTT
TRBJ2-7	.	TRBV5-6	.	CASSPGPAASYEQYF	TGTGCCAGCAGCCCCGGGCCCGCGGCGAGTTACGAGCAGTACTTC
TRBJ2-3	.	TRBV20-1	.	CSARINGGSTDTQYF	TGCAGTGCTAGAATTAACGGGGGAAGCACAGATACGCAGTATTTT
TRBJ2-7	.	TRBV20-1	.	CMVGPLPYEQYF	TGCATGGTGGGACCGCTTCCCTACGAGCAGTACTTC
TRBJ1-4	.	TRBV6-5	.	CASSYGRMKEKLFF	TGTGCCAGCAGTTACGGCAGAATGAAGGAAAAACTGTTTTTT
TRBJ2-1	many	TRBV20-1	.	CSAPLLPTSFSQFF	TGCAGTGCTCCACTACTACCTACTTCTTTTTCGCAGTTCTTC
TRBJ1-5	many	TRBV20-1	.	CSATSGQINQPQHF	TGCAGTGCTACTTCGGGACAAATCAATCAGCCCCAGCATTTT
TRBJ2-1	many	TRBV10-3	TRBD2	CAITSGGNEQFF	TGTGCCATCACCTCCGGGGGGAATGAGCAGTTCTTC
TRBJ2-2	few	TRBV9	.	CASLGNTGELFF	TGTGCCAGCCTAGGGAACACCGGGGAGCTGTTTTTT
TRBJ2-2	.	TRBV23-1	.	CASSPDGAEAGELFF	TGCGCCAGCAGTCCGGACGGGGCTGAGGCCGGGGAGCTGTTTTTT
TRBJ2-7	once	TRBV28	.	CASSSDRNYEQYF	TGTGCCAGCAGTTCTGACCGTAACTACGAGCAGTACTTC
TRBJ2-5	few	TRBV20-1	.	CSAYRRDSTTF	TGCAGTGCCTATCGCCGGGACTCTACAACCTTC
TRBJ2-7	.	TRBV12-3/TRBV12-4	.	CASSRLAGPREEQYF	TGTGCCAGCTCGCGACTCGCGGGGCCCCGTGAGGAGCAGTACTTC
TRBJ2-1	.	TRBV7-2	.	CASSFGVANNEQFF	TGTGCCAGCAGCTTCGGGGTGGCAAACAATGAGCAGTTCTTC